Here is one TCR beta chain with its context. Its specificity is not known. This sample was taken from a study of cytomegalovirus exposure and HLA in healthy donors. Background on the study: One earlier analysis, a look at 150 million to 200 million T cells, found around 110 million unique TCR beta sequences.

The PCR made use of 60 Vbeta and 13 Jbeta primers. Generated by immunoSEQ multiplex PCR, the TCRdb table keeps only in-frame clones and is missing some. The repertoire consists of some 190,000 clones, with 82% occurring once and the leading ten covering 1.5%. Study-wide findings and caveats: Most of the TCR beta V segments (in an earlier analysis) were productive either about 87% or about 30% of the time. A later analysis found TCR association rates differed by HLA locus, highest for DRB1 and lowest for HLA-C. Donor immune exposure was known only as CMV serostatus.

The CDR3 spans 15 residues. Germline CDR1 is LGHNA and CDR2 is YSLEER. V shed 0 bases and J shed 9 bases, with 15 bases lying between them. The receptor comes from a middle-aged man in good health and CMV-seronegative. V is TRBV4-3 and J is TRBJ2-1; a possible D gene is TRBD2 (6 bases). Input material: PBMCs. CDR3 coding DNA: TGCGCCAGCAGCCAAGATCGGGGGAGTTGGGGTGAGCAGTTCTTC. Translated, it gives CASSQDRGSWGEQFF.